This record looks at one T cell receptor (beta chain) sequence and its context. Its antigen remains unidentified. Other DNA sequences within the sample encode an identical CDR3. Since all of the isolated RNA was reverse transcribed, expressed TCRB transcripts were what got sequenced. Sequencing was performed with immunoSEQ multiplex PCR; in TCRdb, only in-frame clones are kept and a portion is missing. Here the sample spans about 620,000 clones, around 15% being singletons. This sample stems from a study of beta chain features in type 1 diabetes. Study in general: There was similarity between patients and healthy donors in age, gender and cell yields. Taken together, all samples contributed 95 million to 110 million examined sorted cells. Study-wide points: A PCR bias possibly favoring shorter templates would apply equally to patients and controls. VDJ junctions in type 1 diabetes patients carried more deletions and fewer insertions.

The CDR3 loop spans 14 amino acids. Looked up from germline, CDR1 is ENHRY and CDR2 is SYGVKD. J gave up 2 bases and V 2 bases, and 3 bases lay outside the gene matches. The rearrangement links TRBV10-3 to TRBJ2-7, with TRBD1 matching over 7 bases. Sequencing input: naive CD4+ T cells from blood. The TCR sequence derives from a man aged 18 to 30 in good health. This CDR3 is CAISERDSTYEQYF. Here the CDR3 DNA reads TGTGCCATCAGTGAGAGGGACAGTACCTACGAGCAGTACTTC.